Following are 3 T cell receptor beta chains from one sample sequenced in a study of T-cell memory formation after mild COVID-19 (dated by TCRdb to about 2021). Receptors were amplified or captured by 5' RACE. For sequencing, an Illumina NovaSeq 6000 was employed. TCRdb reprocessing: public reads trimmed at Q25 with fastp, clones called with MiXCR, in-frame beta chains kept. CDR3 protein sequences are deduplicated, and each keeps its most common genes and DNA. Present in this sample are about 610,000 distinct CDR3 sequences, roughly 17% of which were seen just once. 8.1% of the sample lies in the top ten. Sequences were obtained from PBMCs or a T cell subset sorted from them (not recorded which). The receptor set was obtained from an adult woman who had mild COVID-19 (a few samples of this study predate the infection). The sample titles of this study are shuffled in the database, so cell type and time point are left out; the donor was told from shared clones.

The chain employs TRBV29-1 and TRBJ2-3; possible D gene TRBD1, 6 bases. V dropped 7 bases and J dropped 6 bases, with 11 bases sitting between them. This CDR3 spans 11 amino acids. Germline V CDR1 and CDR2: SQVTM, ANQGSEA. Here the CDR3 DNA reads TGCAGCGGGGGGCCCCGCGATACGCAGTATTTT. Its protein is CSGGPRDTQYF.

This clonotype was counted at least ten times. The V and J genes are TRBV29-1 and TRBJ2-3; D not resolved. V was trimmed by 3 bases and J by 0 bases, leaving 4 bases between them. This CDR3 has 12 residues. Germline CDR1 SQVTM, CDR2 ANQGSEA. The CDR3 region is CSVDPSTDTQYF. Here the CDR3 DNA reads TGCAGCGTTGACCCTAGCACAGATACGCAGTATTTT.

This rearrangement joins TRBV12-3 or TRBV12-4 to TRBJ2-5; 13 bases are a match to TRBD2. V lost 1 base, J lost 2 bases, and 10 bases stayed unmatched. The CDR3 spans 19 residues. The CDR3 DNA reads TGTGCCAGCAGTTTAGAAGTGACTAGCGGGAGGCTTCATCAAGAGACCCAGTACTTC. It encodes CASSLEVTSGRLHQETQYF.